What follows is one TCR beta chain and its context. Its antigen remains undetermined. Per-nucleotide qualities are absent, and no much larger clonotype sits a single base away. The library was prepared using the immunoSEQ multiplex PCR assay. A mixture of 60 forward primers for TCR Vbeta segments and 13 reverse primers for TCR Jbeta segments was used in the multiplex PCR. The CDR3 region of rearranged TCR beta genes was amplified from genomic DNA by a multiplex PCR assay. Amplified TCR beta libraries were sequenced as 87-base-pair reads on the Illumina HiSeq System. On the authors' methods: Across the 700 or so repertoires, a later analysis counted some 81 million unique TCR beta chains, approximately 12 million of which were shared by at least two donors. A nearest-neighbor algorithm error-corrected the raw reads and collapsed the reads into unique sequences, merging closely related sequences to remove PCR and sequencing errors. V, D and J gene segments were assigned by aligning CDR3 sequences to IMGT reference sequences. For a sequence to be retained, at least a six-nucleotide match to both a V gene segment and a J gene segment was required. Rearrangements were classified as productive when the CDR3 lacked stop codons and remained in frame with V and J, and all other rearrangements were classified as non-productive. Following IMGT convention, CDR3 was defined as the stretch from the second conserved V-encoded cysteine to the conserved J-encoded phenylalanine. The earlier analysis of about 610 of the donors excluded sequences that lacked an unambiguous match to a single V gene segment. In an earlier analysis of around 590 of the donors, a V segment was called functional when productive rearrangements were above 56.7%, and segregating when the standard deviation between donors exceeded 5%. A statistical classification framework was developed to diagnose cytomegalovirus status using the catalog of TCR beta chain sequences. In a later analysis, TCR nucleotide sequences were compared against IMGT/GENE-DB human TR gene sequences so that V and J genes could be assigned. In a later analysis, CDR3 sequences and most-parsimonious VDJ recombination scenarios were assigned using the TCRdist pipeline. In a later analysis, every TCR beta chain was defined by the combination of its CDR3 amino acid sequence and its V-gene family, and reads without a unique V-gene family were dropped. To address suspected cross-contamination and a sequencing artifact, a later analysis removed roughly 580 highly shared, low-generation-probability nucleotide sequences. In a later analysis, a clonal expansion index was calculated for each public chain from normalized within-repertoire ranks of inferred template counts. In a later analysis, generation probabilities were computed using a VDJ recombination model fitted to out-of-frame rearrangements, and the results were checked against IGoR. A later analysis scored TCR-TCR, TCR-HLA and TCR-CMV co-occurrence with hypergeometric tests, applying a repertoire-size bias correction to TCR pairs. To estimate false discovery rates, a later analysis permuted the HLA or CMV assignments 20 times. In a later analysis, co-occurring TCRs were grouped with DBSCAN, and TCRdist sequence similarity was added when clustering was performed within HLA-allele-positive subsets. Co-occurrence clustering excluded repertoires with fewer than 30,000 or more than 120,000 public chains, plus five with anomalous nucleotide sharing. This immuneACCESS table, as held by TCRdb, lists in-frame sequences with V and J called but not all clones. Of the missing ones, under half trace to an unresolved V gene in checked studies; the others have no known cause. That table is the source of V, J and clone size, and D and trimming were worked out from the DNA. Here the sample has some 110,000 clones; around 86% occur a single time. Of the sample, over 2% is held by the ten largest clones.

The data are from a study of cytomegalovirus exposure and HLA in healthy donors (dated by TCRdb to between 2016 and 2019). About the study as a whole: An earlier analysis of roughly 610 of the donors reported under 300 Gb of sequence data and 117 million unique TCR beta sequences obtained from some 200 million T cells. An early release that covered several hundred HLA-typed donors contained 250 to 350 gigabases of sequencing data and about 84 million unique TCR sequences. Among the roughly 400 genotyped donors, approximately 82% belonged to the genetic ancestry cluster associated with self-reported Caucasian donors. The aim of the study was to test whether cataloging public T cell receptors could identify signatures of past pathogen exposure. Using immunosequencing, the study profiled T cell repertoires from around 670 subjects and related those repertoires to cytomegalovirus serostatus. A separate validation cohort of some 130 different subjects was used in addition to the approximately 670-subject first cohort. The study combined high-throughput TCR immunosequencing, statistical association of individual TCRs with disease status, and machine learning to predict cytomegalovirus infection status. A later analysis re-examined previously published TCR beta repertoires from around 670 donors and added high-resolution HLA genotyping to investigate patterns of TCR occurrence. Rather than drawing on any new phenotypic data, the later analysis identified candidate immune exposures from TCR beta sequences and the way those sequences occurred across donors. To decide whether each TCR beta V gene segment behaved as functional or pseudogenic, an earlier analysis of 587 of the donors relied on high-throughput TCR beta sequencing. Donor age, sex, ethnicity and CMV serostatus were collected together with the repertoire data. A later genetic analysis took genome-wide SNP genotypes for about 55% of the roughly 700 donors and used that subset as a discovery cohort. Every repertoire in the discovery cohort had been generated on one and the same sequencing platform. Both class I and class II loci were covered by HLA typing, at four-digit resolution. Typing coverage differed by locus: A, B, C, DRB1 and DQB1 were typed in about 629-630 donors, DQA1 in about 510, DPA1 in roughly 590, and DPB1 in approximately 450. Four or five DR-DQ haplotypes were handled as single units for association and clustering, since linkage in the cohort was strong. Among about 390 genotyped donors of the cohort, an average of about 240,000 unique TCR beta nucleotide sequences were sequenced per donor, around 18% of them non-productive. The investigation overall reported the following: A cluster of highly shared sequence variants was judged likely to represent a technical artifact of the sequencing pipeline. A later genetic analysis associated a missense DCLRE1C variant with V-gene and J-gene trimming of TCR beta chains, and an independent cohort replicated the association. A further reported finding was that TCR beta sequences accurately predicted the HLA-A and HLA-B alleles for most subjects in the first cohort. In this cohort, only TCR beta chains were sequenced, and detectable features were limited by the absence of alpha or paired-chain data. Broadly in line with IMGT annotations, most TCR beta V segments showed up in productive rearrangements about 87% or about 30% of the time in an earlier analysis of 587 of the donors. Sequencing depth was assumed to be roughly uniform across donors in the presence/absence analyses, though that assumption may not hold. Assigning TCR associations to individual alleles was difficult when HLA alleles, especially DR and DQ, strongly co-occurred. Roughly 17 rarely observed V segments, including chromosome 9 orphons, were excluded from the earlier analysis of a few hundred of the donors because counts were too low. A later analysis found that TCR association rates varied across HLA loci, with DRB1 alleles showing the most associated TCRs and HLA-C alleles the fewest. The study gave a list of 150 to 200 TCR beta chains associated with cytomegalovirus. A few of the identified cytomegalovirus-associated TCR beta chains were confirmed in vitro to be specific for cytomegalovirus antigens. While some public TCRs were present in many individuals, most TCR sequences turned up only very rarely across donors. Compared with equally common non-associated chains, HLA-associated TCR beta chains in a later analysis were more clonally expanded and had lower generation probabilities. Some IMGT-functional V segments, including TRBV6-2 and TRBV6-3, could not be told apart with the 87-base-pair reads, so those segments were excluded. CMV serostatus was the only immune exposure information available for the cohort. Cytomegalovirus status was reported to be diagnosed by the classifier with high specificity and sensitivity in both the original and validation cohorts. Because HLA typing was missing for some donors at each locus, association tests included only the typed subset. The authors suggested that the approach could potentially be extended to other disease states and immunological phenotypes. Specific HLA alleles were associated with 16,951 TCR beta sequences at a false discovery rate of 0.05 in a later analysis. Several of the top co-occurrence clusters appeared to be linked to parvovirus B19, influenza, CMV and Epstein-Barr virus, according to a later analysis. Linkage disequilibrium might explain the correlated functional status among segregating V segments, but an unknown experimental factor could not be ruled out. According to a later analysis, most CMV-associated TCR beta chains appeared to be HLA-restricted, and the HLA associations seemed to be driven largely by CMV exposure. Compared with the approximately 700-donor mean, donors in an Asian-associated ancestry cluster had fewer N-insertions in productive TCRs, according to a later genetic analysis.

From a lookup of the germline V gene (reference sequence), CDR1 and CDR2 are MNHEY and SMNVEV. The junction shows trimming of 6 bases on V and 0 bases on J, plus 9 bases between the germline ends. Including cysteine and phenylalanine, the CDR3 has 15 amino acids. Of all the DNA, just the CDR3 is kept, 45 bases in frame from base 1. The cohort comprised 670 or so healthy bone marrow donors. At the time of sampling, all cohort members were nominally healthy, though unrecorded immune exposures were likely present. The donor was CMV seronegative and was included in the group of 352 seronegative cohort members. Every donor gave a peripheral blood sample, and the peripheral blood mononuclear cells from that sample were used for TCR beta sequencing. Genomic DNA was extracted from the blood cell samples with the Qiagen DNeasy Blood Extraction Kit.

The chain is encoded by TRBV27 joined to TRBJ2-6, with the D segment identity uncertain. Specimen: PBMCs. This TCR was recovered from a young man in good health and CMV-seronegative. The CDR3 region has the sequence CASRPQISGANVLTF. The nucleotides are TGTGCCAGCAGACCACAGATCTCTGGGGCCAACGTCCTGACTTTC.